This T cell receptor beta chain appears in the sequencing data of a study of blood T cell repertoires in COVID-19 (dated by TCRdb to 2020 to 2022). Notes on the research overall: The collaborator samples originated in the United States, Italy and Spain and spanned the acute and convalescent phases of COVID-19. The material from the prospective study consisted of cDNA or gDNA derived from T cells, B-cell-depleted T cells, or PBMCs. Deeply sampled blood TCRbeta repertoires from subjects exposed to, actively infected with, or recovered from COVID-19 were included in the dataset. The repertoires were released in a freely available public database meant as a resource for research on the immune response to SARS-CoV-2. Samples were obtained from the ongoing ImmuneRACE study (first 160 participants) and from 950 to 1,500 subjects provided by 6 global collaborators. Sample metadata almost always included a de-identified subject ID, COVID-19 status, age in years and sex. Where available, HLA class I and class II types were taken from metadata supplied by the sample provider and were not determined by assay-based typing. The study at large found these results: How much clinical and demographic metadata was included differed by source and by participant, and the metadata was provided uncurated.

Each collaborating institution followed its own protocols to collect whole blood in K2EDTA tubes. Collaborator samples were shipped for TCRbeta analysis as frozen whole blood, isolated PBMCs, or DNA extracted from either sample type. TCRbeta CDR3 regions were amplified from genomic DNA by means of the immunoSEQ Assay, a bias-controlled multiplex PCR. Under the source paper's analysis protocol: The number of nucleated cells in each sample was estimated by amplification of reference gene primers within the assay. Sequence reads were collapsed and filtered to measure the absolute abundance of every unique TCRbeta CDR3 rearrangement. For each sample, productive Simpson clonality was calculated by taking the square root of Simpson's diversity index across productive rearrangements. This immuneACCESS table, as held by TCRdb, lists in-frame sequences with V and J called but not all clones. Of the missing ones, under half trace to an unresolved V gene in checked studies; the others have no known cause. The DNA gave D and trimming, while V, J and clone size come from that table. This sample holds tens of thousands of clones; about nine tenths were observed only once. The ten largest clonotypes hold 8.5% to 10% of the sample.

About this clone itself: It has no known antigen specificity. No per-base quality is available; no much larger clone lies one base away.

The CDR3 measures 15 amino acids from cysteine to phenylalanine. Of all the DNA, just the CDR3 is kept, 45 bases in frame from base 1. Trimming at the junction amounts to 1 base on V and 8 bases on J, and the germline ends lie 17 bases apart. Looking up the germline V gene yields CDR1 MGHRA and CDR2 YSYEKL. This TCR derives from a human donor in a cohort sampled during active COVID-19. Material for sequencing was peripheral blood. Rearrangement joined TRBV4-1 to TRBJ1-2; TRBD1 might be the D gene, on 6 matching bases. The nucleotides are TGCGCCAGCAGCCAAGGACTGGTACAGGGCAGCGGCTACACCTTC. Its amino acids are CASSQGLVQGSGYTF.